Sequencing of this T cell receptor beta chain was carried out in a study of OX40 agonist ivuxolimab in advanced cancers. Study-wide context: Patients were treated with ivuxolimab, an agonistic anti-OX40 (CD134) antibody.

Sequencing was performed with immunoSEQ multiplex PCR; in TCRdb, only in-frame clones are kept and a portion is missing. In the table there are about 40,000 clones, 80% to 90% of which are singletons. This clone was observed a single time. Antigen: not known. Findings and limits, study-wide: Expanded clones belonging to CD8+ T cells outnumbered, on average, those of CD4+. Low normalized clonal expansion also occurred in some nonresponding patients. Among the lowest peripheral clonal expansion occurred in 0.1-3.0 mg/kg partial responders.

Trimming removed 1 base at V and 11 bases at J, with 11 bases between. The CDR3 covers 12 residues. The germline CDR1 and CDR2 sequences are SEHNR and FQNEAQ (reference sequence). The source of this sequence is an adult with an advanced solid tumor such as melanoma, head and neck, liver or kidney cancer. The chain recombines TRBV7-9 with TRBJ1-1; D is unclear. Material: CD4+ or CD8+ T cells sorted from blood, obtained in a trial of the OX40 agonist ivuxolimab. CDR3 in amino acids: CASSLDFGDAFF. In DNA, the CDR3 is TGTGCCAGCAGCTTAGATTTCGGGGATGCTTTCTTT. Combining the CDR3 with reference TRBV7-9 and TRBJ1-1 gives the whole variable domain DTGVSQNPRHKITKRGQNVTFRCDPISEHNRLYWYRQTLGQGPEFLTYFQNEAQLEKSRLLSDRFSAERPKGSFSTLEIQRTEQGDSAMYLCASSLDFGDAFFGQGTRLTVV.